A single sample is the source of the 18 T cell receptor beta chains below, sequenced in a study of cytomegalovirus exposure and HLA in healthy donors (dated by TCRdb to about 2017). The method was the immunoSEQ multiplex PCR assay. The multiplex PCR relied on a mix of 60 forward primers for TCR Vbeta segments and 13 reverse primers for TCR Jbeta segments. Here the immuneACCESS table is served through TCRdb, limited to in-frame sequences with V and J called. Missing clones are a known gap in these copies; in checked studies unresolved V genes cover under half, and the rest lacks a known reason. The sample table holds 150,000 to 200,000 clones, of which about 9% were seen once. The top ten hold approximately 1.4% of the sample. Sequencing input: PBMCs. The receptors stem from a woman aged 30 to 39 in good health and CMV-seropositive.

The CDR3, as DNA: TGTGCCAGCAGTCGTATACAGGGGGCGGAGACCTATGGCTACACCTTC. The encoded protein is CASSRIQGAETYGYTF. The chain uses TRBV27 and TRBJ1-2, with 9 bases lining up with TRBD1. Germline V gene sequence: CDR1 MNHEY, CDR2 SMNVEV (reference sequence). There are 16 residues in the CDR3. The trim removed 5 bases at V and 4 bases at J, leaving 11 bases unmatched.

This chain links TRBV4-1 with TRBJ1-2; D is perhaps TRBD1 (5 bases). The CDR3 extends over 15 amino acids. Germline CDR1 and CDR2: MGHRA and YSYEKL. V lost 4 bases, J lost 8 bases, and 20 bases lay in between. In DNA, the CDR3 is TGCGCCAGCAGCCTCCTACCCTCGGGACTTTTGGGCTACACCTTC. Its protein product is CASSLLPSGLLGYTF.

Comment on this clone: Other nucleotide sequences from this sample produce the same CDR3. The chain couples TRBV6-1 to TRBJ1-2; D gene uncertain. The CDR3 is 11 residues long. Germline V gene data show CDR1 as MNHNS and CDR2 as SASEGT. With 11 bases removed from V and 8 bases from J, the gap between germline ends came to 15 bases. The CDR3 DNA reads as TGTGCCGGCGCTCCAATAGCGGGCTACACCTTC. Protein: CAGAPIAGYTF.

This clone was seen a few times. The chain recombines TRBV6-5 with TRBJ1-2, with D perhaps TRBD1 (5 bases). The V gene lost 6 bases and the J gene lost 2 bases, with 13 bases spanning the gap. CDR1 is MNHEY, CDR2 SVGAGI, per germline. CDR3 length: 14 residues. Written as DNA, the CDR3 is TGTGCCAGCAGCCGGACAAGGGGAAACTATGGCTACACCTTC. This gives the protein CASSRTRGNYGYTF.

This clone appeared a few times. The chain uses TRBV19 and TRBJ2-7; possible D gene TRBD2, 5 bases. The CDR3 sequence is 15 residues long. Trimming took off 8 bases at V and 0 bases at J, with 17 bases between the two ends. Germline V gene lookup returns CDR1 LNHDA and CDR2 SQIVND (reference sequence). CDR3 residues: CASSKTGVSSYEQYF. For the CDR3, the DNA is TGTGCCAGTTCAAAGACCGGGGTGAGCTCCTACGAGCAGTACTTC.

This chain joins TRBV30 and TRBJ1-4; D unclear. This CDR3 has 14 residues. V dropped 0 bases and J dropped 0 bases, with 5 bases sitting between them. Germline lookup yields CDR1 GTSNPN and CDR2 SVGIG (reference sequence). CDR3 bases: TGTGCCTGGAGTGTCAGTACAACTAATGAAAAACTGTTTTTT. This gives the protein CAWSVSTTNEKLFF. The full variable domain, in which reference TRBV30 and TRBJ1-4 provide the parts outside the CDR3, is SQTIHQWPATLVQPVGSPLSLECTVEGTSNPNLYWYRQAAGRGLQLLFYSVGIGQISSEVPQNLSASRPQDRQFILSSKKLLLSDSGFYLCAWSVSTTNEKLFFGSGTQLSVL.

This clone was picked up a small number of times. J is TRBJ1-1 and V is TRBV9, with a possible D match to TRBD1 (6 bases). This CDR3 is built from 14 residues. The V and J ends lost 3 bases and 2 bases respectively, with 11 bases between them. CDR1 is SGDLS and CDR2 is YYNGEE in the germline V gene. CDR3 protein: CASSAGQINTEAFF. DNA of the CDR3: TGTGCCAGCAGCGCCGGACAGATAAACACTGAAGCTTTCTTT.

This clone was recorded a few times. V and J are TRBV6-5 and TRBJ1-1, with D uncertain. Trimming cost V 0 bases and J 1 base, with 6 bases left between them. The CDR3 totals 14 residues. The germline gives CDR1 MNHEY, CDR2 SVGAGI. In DNA form, the CDR3 reads TGTGCCAGCAGTTACTCGACATCGAACACTGAAGCTTTCTTT. This encodes CASSYSTSNTEAFF.

This clone has only a few counts. The genes are TRBV7-9 and TRBJ1-1; no reliable D call. The germline V gene has CDR1 SEHNR and CDR2 FQNEAQ (reference sequence). The CDR3 sequence is 14 residues long. Trimming removed 5 bases at V and 4 bases at J, with 14 bases between. The CDR3 DNA follows: TGTGCCAGCAGCCCTCTTTTTCCCGGCACTGAAGCTTTCTTT. It specifies CASSPLFPGTEAFF.

This clone was seen more than once but under ten times. The chain links TRBV18 to TRBJ2-5, with TRBD1 identical over 9 bases. CDR1 and CDR2 (germline): KGHSH, LQKENI. The J segment lost 2 bases and the V segment lost 4 bases, leaving 14 bases of the junction unmatched. This CDR3 is 18 amino acids long. In DNA form, the CDR3 reads TGTGCCAGCTCACTCTTGTCCGGGACAGGGAGGACTCAAGAGACCCAGTACTTC. This sequence encodes CASSLLSGTGRTQETQYF.

The chain recombines TRBV6-6 with TRBJ2-1; D gene uncertain. V was shortened by 0 bases and J by 4 bases, with 7 bases between the two germline ends. Germline values: CDR1 MNHNY, CDR2 SVGAGI (reference sequence). This CDR3 has 14 amino acids. This chain's CDR3 is CASSYSRIYNEQFF. The CDR3 DNA is TGTGCCAGCAGTTACTCGAGGATTTACAATGAGCAGTTCTTC.

The CDR3 region is CASSLKGGQNQPQHF. The CDR3 coding sequence is TGTGCCAGCAGCTTAAAAGGGGGCCAAAATCAGCCCCAGCATTTT. The chain couples TRBV7-8 to TRBJ1-5; 7 bases map to TRBD1. CDR1 SGHVS and CDR2 FQNEAQ come from the germline V gene. V lost 2 bases to trimming and J lost 4 bases; unmatched junction nucleotides: 5. The CDR3 has 15 amino acids.

In its sample, this clone was seen a few times. Sequence at one end of the junction differs from germline and may be a read error. The V gene is TRBV25-1, the J gene TRBJ2-7, with a weak D call TRBD2 (6 bases). The CDR3 sequence is 11 residues long. Germline V lookup: CDR1 MGHDK, CDR2 SYGVNS. CDR3 loop: CASSDIQGLSF. In DNA, the CDR3 is TGTGCCAGCAGTGATATTCAGGGACTGAGCTTC.

DNA of the CDR3: TGTGCCAGCAGCCCTACCTGGACTTATAGCTCCTACGAGCAGTACTTC. Protein product: CASSPTWTYSSYEQYF. This chain links TRBV14 with TRBJ2-7, with TRBD2 as a possible D gene (5 bases). V was pared by 4 bases and J by 0 bases, with 16 bases between. CDR1 is SGHDN, CDR2 FVKESK, per germline. The CDR3 is 16 residues long.

The chain uses TRBV7-9 and TRBJ2-7; D is unresolved. CDR3 length: 12 residues. V lost 3 bases to trimming and J lost 5 bases, with 8 bases between them. Germline V CDR1 and CDR2: SEHNR, FQNEAQ (reference sequence). CDR3 region: CASSLNTHEQYF. In DNA form, the CDR3 reads TGTGCCAGCAGCTTGAACACCCACGAGCAGTACTTC.

Written as DNA, the CDR3 is TGTGCCAGCAGCGTAATAGCGGGAGTTGGTGATGAGCAGTTCTTC. Its protein product is CASSVIAGVGDEQFF. V and J are TRBV9 and TRBJ2-1; 9 bases are a match to TRBD2. This CDR3 contains 15 residues. The germline gives CDR1 SGDLS, CDR2 YYNGEE. J lost 8 bases, V lost 1 base, and 7 bases had no gene match.

This sequence joins TRBV11-2 and TRBJ2-3; D is unresolved. Germline loops: CDR1 SGHAT, CDR2 FQNNGV. Trimming left V 0 bases short and J 5 bases short, with 15 bases between. The CDR3 totals 16 residues. The CDR3 reads CASSLDPTAPGDTQYF. The DNA of the CDR3 is TGTGCCAGCAGCTTAGATCCGACTGCCCCCGGAGATACGCAGTATTTT.

This clone came up a few times. The CDR3 region has the DNA TGTGCCTGGAGTCGAAGATCCCCGGGGGTTGTGGACTATGGCTACACCTTC. Protein product: CAWSRRSPGVVDYGYTF. V gene TRBV30 combines with J gene TRBJ1-2, with D tentatively TRBD1 (5 bases). Germline V CDR1 and CDR2: GTSNPN, SVGIG (reference sequence). Trimming removed 2 bases from V and 3 bases from J, with 22 bases in between. CDR3 size: 17 residues.